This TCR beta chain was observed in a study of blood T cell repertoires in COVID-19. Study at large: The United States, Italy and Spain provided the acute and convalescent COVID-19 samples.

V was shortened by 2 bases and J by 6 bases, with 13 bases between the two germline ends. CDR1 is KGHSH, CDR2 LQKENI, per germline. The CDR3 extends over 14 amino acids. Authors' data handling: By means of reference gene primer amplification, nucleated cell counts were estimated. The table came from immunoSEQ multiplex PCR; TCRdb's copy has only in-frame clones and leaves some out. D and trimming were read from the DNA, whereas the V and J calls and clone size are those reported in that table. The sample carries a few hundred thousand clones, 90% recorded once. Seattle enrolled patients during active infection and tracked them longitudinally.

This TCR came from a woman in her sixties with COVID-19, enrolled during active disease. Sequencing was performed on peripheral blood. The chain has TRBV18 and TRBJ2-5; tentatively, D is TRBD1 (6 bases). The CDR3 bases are TGTGCCAGCTCACCAGAACAGGGATGGAAGACCCAGTACTTC. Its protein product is CASSPEQGWKTQYF. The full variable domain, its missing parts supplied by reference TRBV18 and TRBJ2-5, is NAGVMQNPRHLVRRRGQEARLRCSPMKGHSHVYWYRQLPEEGLKFMVYLQKENIIDESGMPKERFSAEFPKEGPSILRIQQVVRGDSAAYFCASSPEQGWKTQYFGPGTRLLVL.